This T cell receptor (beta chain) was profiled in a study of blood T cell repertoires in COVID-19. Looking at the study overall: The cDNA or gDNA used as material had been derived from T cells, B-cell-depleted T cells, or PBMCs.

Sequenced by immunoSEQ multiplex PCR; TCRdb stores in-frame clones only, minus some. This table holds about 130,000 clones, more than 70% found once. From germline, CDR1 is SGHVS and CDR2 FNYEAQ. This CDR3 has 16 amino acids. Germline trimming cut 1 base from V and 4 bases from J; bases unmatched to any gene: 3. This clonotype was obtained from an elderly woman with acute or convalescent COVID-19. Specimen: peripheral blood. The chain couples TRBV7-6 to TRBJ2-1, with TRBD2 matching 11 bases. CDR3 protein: CASSLVGTSGYNEQFF. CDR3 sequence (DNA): TGTGCCAGCAGCTTAGTAGGGACTAGCGGTTACAATGAGCAGTTCTTC.